These 6 T cell receptor beta chains share one sample of origin, sequenced in a study of blood T cell repertoires in COVID-19. Assay: immunoSEQ multiplex PCR; the TCRdb copy retains only in-frame clones and omits some. The sample lists about 170,000 clones; around 86% were seen once. Source material: peripheral blood. These receptors were obtained from a woman older than 75 with COVID-19, enrolled during active disease.

This clone was recorded only once. The chain combines TRBV5-1 with TRBJ1-1; no definite D call. The CDR3 spans 13 residues. Germline values: CDR1 SGHRS, CDR2 YFSETQ. Trimming took off 0 bases at V and 3 bases at J, with 6 bases between the two ends. CDR3 bases: TGCGCCAGCAGCTTGGCCCGCGACACTGAAGCTTTCTTT. This translates into CASSLARDTEAFF.

V and J are TRBV5-6 and TRBJ2-4; TRBD1 matches 10 bases. CDR3 size: 14 residues. Germline V gene sequence: CDR1 SGHDT, CDR2 YYEEEE. V dropped 4 bases and J dropped 7; count of bases not matched to a gene: 5. The CDR3 coding sequence is TGTGCCAGCAGCCCGGGACAGGGGAGGAACATTCAGTACTTC. Translated: CASSPGQGRNIQYF.

J is TRBJ2-7 and V is TRBV6-5; D gene ambiguous. This CDR3 is 13 amino acids long. V was shortened by 7 bases and J by 0 bases, with 10 bases between the two germline ends. Germline V gives CDR1 MNHEY, CDR2 SVGAGI. For the CDR3, the DNA is TGTGCCAGCACCGCGTCGAGCTCCTACGAGCAGTACTTC. This gives the protein CASTASSSYEQYF.

This clone appeared once. The gene calls are TRBV3-1 (or the pseudogene TRBV3-2) and TRBJ1-2; 7 positions agree with TRBD1. The V and J ends lost 4 bases and 7 bases, in that order; junction bases with no gene match: 9. This CDR3 is 14 amino acids long. From germline, CDR1 is LGHDT and CDR2 YNNKEL (reference sequence). This CDR3 reads CASSLHRGDGGYTF. In nucleotides, the CDR3 is TGTGCCAGCAGCCTCCACAGGGGTGACGGTGGCTACACCTTC.

V gene TRBV5-6 combines with J gene TRBJ1-1, with D maybe TRBD1 (5 bases). Deletions cut 4 bases from V and 6 bases from J, with 13 bases between. Germline CDR1 is SGHDT and CDR2 is YYEEEE. There are 13 residues in the CDR3. The CDR3: CASSIAGSPEAFF. DNA of the CDR3: TGTGCCAGCAGCATTGCAGGGTCCCCTGAAGCTTTCTTT.

This rearrangement joins TRBV6-5 to TRBJ1-2, with a possible D match to TRBD1 (6 bases). The CDR3 sequence is 14 residues long. The germline V gene encodes CDR1 MNHEY and CDR2 SVGAGI. V was trimmed by 5 bases and J by 11 bases, leaving 21 bases between them. The CDR3 sequence: CASSPESRTAVYTF. The CDR3 nucleotides are TGTGCCAGCAGTCCTGAATCCCGGACAGCCGTTTACACCTTC.